This T cell receptor (beta chain) appears in the sequencing data of a study of RUNX1 and TCR beta rearrangement in T-cell leukemia (dated by TCRdb to 2018 to 2021). The study in broad terms: The study compared TCR beta rearrangements and CDR3 junctions in some 13 T-ALLs carrying mono-allelic acquired RUNX1 mutations versus around 10 RUNX1 wildtype T-ALLs. All RUNX1 mutations in the mutated group were heterozygous, 10 to 11 in the Runt homology domain and a few in the transactivation domain. RUNX1 wildtype T-ALLs were matched for an immature maturation arrest stage, defined by absent cytoplasmic or surface TCR beta protein. The RUNX1 wildtype T-ALLs were chosen to have at least incomplete clonal TCR beta rearrangements, which allowed D1 segments to be compared with D2 segments. More diverse maturation arrest stages were spanned by RUNX1-mutated T-ALLs, including cases arrested before the onset of TCR beta rearrangement. TCR beta rearrangements in human T-ALL were analyzed for comparison with results obtained from a Runx1 knockout mouse model. RUNX1 mutation status of the T-ALL cases had been determined in an earlier study. GRAALL-2003 and GRAALL-2005 were the multicentric trials. TCR rearrangements were assessed by Genescan analysis after EuroClonality multiplex PCR on genomic DNA.

From its cysteine to its phenylalanine, the CDR3 spans 15 amino acids. This entry keeps only the CDR3 DNA: 45 bases, framed from base 1. Per the germline V gene, KGHDR is the CDR1 and SFDVKD is the CDR2. V is reduced by 2 bases and J by 1 base, leaving a spacing of 11 bases between them. For oncotyping and quantification of minimal residual disease, T-ALL samples were taken at diagnosis from children and adults treated according to protocol. Notes on this clonotype: Its binding antigen is unknown. The record has no base qualities; no much larger clone is one base away.

Libraries were made using PCR. TCRdb names Illumina MiSeq as the instrument used. Characterization of TCR beta DJ and VDJ rearrangements was performed by next generation amplicon sequencing. Per the original workflow: Clonal TCR beta rearrangements were identified by analyzing amplicon sequencing data with the Vidjil software. TCR beta rearrangement characteristics were compared between RUNX1-mutated and wildtype groups using two-tailed Fisher exact tests. The raw public reads went through TCRdb reprocessing: fastp at Q25, MiXCR clone calling, in-frame beta chains kept. Under each unique CDR3 protein, matching rows form one entry showing the most common genes and DNA. TCRdb's processing, not the authors', yielded these V and J calls. The sample table contains approximately 760 distinct CDR3 sequences; only one count was recorded for around 30% of them. The top ten hold more than 35% of the sample.

General study outcomes and caveats: A smaller share of RUNX1-mutated T-ALLs had clonal TCR beta rearrangements (around 62%) than has been reported for T-ALL in general (over 75%). TCR beta CDR3 length or D segment truncation in T-ALLs could not be evaluated because too few clonal rearrangements were available. Similar TCR beta J1 cluster usage was observed in RUNX1-mutated and wildtype T-ALLs, and no significant difference was found. No significant difference in TCR beta D1 segment usage was found between RUNX1-mutated (around 80%) and wildtype (around 60%) T-ALL clonal rearrangements.

The chain couples TRBV24-1 to TRBJ2-7; confidence is insufficient to name the D gene. Specimen: blood. The origin of this receptor is a male donor with T-cell acute lymphoblastic leukemia. The CDR3 amino acid sequence is: CATSDSSPGSYEQYF. The bases are TGTGCCACCAGTGATTCCTCACCCGGATCCTACGAGCAGTACTTC.